This T cell receptor beta chain emerged from a study of cytomegalovirus exposure and HLA in healthy donors (dated by TCRdb to about 2017). For the wider study: In an earlier analysis of around 540 of the donors, under 300 Gb of sequence data and some 120 million unique TCR beta sequences from roughly 190 million T cells were reported. In an earlier analysis of several hundred of the donors, high-throughput TCR beta sequencing was used to judge whether each TCR beta V gene segment behaved as functional or pseudogenic. The aim of the study was to test whether cataloging public T cell receptors could identify signatures of past pathogen exposure. The number of donors typed differed by locus, with about 629-630 for A, B, C, DRB1 and DQB1, more than 500 for DQA1, approximately 580 for DPA1, and some 450 for DPB1. To predict cytomegalovirus infection status, the study brought together high-throughput TCR immunosequencing, statistical association of individual TCRs with disease status, and machine learning. The genetic ancestry cluster associated with self-reported Caucasian donors included 80% to 90% of the roughly 400 genotyped donors. Donor age, sex, ethnicity and CMV serostatus were collected together with the repertoire data. All discovery cohort repertoires had been generated on a single sequencing platform. To study patterns of TCR occurrence, a later analysis re-analyzed previously published TCR beta repertoires from just over 650 donors and added high-resolution HLA genotyping. An early release that covered about 640 HLA-typed donors contained around 300 gigabases of sequencing data and tens of millions of unique TCR sequences. A later genetic analysis took genome-wide SNP genotypes for about three fifths of the roughly 700 donors and used that subset as a discovery cohort. In addition to the first cohort of 666 subjects, a separate validation cohort of 120 different subjects was used. HLA typing included class I and class II loci at four-digit resolution. Among roughly 400 genotyped donors of the cohort, an average of around 240,000 unique TCR beta nucleotide sequences was sequenced per donor, of which approximately 19% were non-productive. Rather than using new phenotypic data, the later analysis identified candidate immune exposures from TCR beta sequences and from how often those sequences occurred across donors. Because of strong linkage in the cohort, a few DR-DQ haplotypes were treated as single units for association and clustering. The study profiled the T cell repertoires of approximately 700 subjects by immunosequencing and related them to cytomegalovirus serostatus. Summary of the overall study and its limitations: Some IMGT-functional V segments, including TRBV6-2 and TRBV6-3, could not be distinguished by the 87-base-pair reads and were therefore excluded. In an earlier analysis of approximately 590 of the donors, most TCR beta V segments appeared in productive rearrangements about 90% or about 30% of the time, broadly matching IMGT annotations. A further reported finding was that TCR beta sequences accurately predicted the HLA-A and HLA-B alleles for most subjects in the first cohort. The only immune exposure information available for the cohort was CMV serostatus. In a later analysis, HLA-associated TCR beta chains showed more clonal expansion and lower generation probabilities than non-associated chains that were equally common. Correlated functional status among segregating V segments might be attributable to linkage disequilibrium, but an unknown experimental factor could not be ruled out. The earlier analysis of nearly 600 of the donors excluded 15 to 20 rarely observed V segments, including chromosome 9 orphons, because counts were too low. Cytomegalovirus status was reported to be diagnosed by the classifier with high specificity and sensitivity in both the original and validation cohorts. The authors suggested that the approach could potentially be extended to other disease states and immunological phenotypes. Three of the identified cytomegalovirus-associated TCR beta chains were confirmed in vitro to be specific for cytomegalovirus antigens. Only TCR beta chains were sequenced in this cohort, and the absence of alpha or paired-chain data limited detectable features. A later genetic analysis associated a missense DCLRE1C variant with V-gene and J-gene trimming of TCR beta chains, and an independent cohort replicated the association. A cluster of highly shared sequence variants was judged likely to represent a technical artifact of the sequencing pipeline. In a later analysis, over 15,000 TCR beta sequences were associated with specific HLA alleles at a false discovery rate of 0.05. Across donors, most TCR sequences were observed very rarely, whereas some public TCRs were present in many individuals. In a later analysis, TCR association rates were found to vary across HLA loci, with the most associated TCRs seen for DRB1 alleles and the fewest for HLA-C alleles. In a later analysis, several top co-occurrence clusters were reported to appear linked to parvovirus B19, influenza, CMV and Epstein-Barr virus. The study listed 170 or so TCR beta chains as associated with cytomegalovirus. Because some donors lacked HLA typing at each locus, the association tests relied only on the typed subset. Presence/absence analyses assumed roughly uniform sequencing depth across donors, an assumption that may not hold. In a later analysis, most CMV-associated TCR beta chains were found to appear HLA-restricted, with HLA associations seemingly driven largely by CMV exposure. A later genetic analysis reported fewer N-insertions in productive TCRs among donors in an Asian-associated ancestry cluster than the roughly 720-donor mean. Assigning TCR associations to individual alleles was difficult when HLA alleles, especially DR and DQ, strongly co-occurred.

The cohort was made up of 500 to 850 healthy bone marrow donors. At the time of sampling, every cohort member was nominally healthy, though immune exposures that went unrecorded were likely present. The donor was CMV seronegative and belonged to the group of 380 or so seronegative cohort members. Each donor provided a peripheral blood sample, and peripheral blood mononuclear cells were used for TCR beta sequencing. Genomic DNA extraction from the blood cell samples was performed with the Qiagen DNeasy Blood Extraction Kit. The library was made by the immunoSEQ multiplex PCR assay. For the multiplex PCR, a mixture combining 60 forward primers for TCR Vbeta segments and 13 reverse primers for TCR Jbeta segments was used. The CDR3 region of rearranged TCR beta genes was amplified from genomic DNA with a multiplex PCR assay. The Illumina HiSeq System was used to sequence the amplified TCR beta libraries as 87-base-pair reads. Per the source publication's procedure: In a later analysis, some 80 million unique TCR beta chains were counted across the roughly 610 repertoires, and roughly 9.9 million of these chains were shared by at least two donors. Raw reads were error-corrected and collapsed into unique sequences with a nearest-neighbor algorithm that merged closely related sequences to remove PCR and sequencing errors. V, D and J gene segments were assigned by aligning CDR3 sequences to IMGT reference sequences. Each retained sequence needed at least a six-nucleotide match to both a V gene segment and a J gene segment. Rearrangements were called productive when the CDR3 lacked stop codons and stayed in frame with V and J; all others were non-productive. CDR3 was defined by IMGT convention, running from the second conserved V-encoded cysteine to the conserved J-encoded phenylalanine. The earlier analysis of more than 450 of the donors excluded sequences that lacked an unambiguous match to a single V gene segment. In an earlier analysis of around 590 of the donors, a V segment was called functional when productive rearrangements were above 56.7%, and segregating when the standard deviation between donors exceeded 5%. A statistical classification framework was built for diagnosing cytomegalovirus status from the catalog of TCR beta chain sequences. V and J gene assignment, in a later analysis, came from comparing TCR nucleotide sequences with IMGT/GENE-DB human TR gene sequences. In a later analysis, CDR3 sequences and most-parsimonious VDJ recombination scenarios were assigned using the TCRdist pipeline. In a later analysis, every TCR beta chain was defined by the combination of its CDR3 amino acid sequence and its V-gene family, and reads without a unique V-gene family were dropped. In a later analysis, 500 to 650 highly shared, low-generation-probability nucleotide sequences were removed to address suspected cross-contamination and a sequencing artifact. For each public chain, a later analysis derived a clonal expansion index from normalized ranks of inferred template counts within each repertoire. Generation probabilities in a later analysis came from a VDJ recombination model fitted to out-of-frame rearrangements, and those results were checked against IGoR. Hypergeometric tests were used in a later analysis to score TCR-TCR, TCR-HLA and TCR-CMV co-occurrence, with a repertoire-size bias correction applied to the TCR pairs. To estimate false discovery rates, a later analysis permuted the HLA or CMV assignments 20 times. In a later analysis, co-occurring TCRs were grouped using DBSCAN, with TCRdist sequence similarity added in when clustering inside HLA-allele-positive subsets. For co-occurrence clustering, repertoires with fewer than 30,000 or more than 120,000 public chains were excluded, along with 4 to 6 repertoires with anomalous nucleotide sharing. What TCRdb holds here is the immuneACCESS table cut down to in-frame rearrangements. Part of the clones is not present; checked against another copy, under half of the missing clones reflect an unresolved V gene, and the others are unexplained. V and J calls and clone size are given by that table; D and trimming were obtained from the DNA. This sample gives 90,000 to 110,000 clones in total; around 73% of them show up just once. The leading ten clones occupy approximately 8.4% of the sample.

In the germline V gene (reference sequence), CDR1 corresponds to SEHNR and CDR2 to FQNEAQ. V loses 5 bases of germline sequence and J loses 2 bases, and the interval between the two ends is 19 bases. CDR3 length: 16 amino acids, cysteine to phenylalanine. The read is trimmed to its CDR3 DNA, 48 bases read in frame from base 1. This clone was detected a few times. Its antigen has not been determined. No base-level quality is on record; no much larger clone is a single base apart. Specimen: PBMCs. The chain is assembled from TRBV7-9 and TRBJ2-7, with TRBD2 as a weak D call on 7 bases. The TCR originated in a man in his forties or fifties in good health and CMV-seronegative. The CDR3 is CASSPFGEGETYEQYF. In nucleotide form, the sequence is TGTGCCAGCAGCCCTTTCGGGGAGGGGGAAACCTACGAGCAGTACTTC.